The clone carrying this TCR beta chain was counted once. The entry originates in a study of blood T cell repertoires in COVID-19. Study-level information: Acute-phase and convalescent COVID-19 samples originated in the United States, Italy and Spain. Nucleic acid was either cDNA or gDNA, and it came from T cells, B-cell-depleted T cells, or PBMCs.

Germline assignment: CDR1 MNHEY and CDR2 SMNVEV (reference sequence). CDR3 size: 14 residues. J was trimmed by 6 bases and V by 3 bases; bases with no gene match: 5. Source study methods: Using reference gene primer amplification, nucleated cell counts were estimated. The repertoire was sequenced with immunoSEQ multiplex PCR; TCRdb's copy has only in-frame clones and lacks some. The V and J calls and clone size are taken from that table; D and trimming were inferred from the DNA. This sample has fewer than 200,000 clones, with around 87% found just once. Sequencing was carried out using peripheral blood. This receptor was obtained from a woman aged 70-85 years with COVID-19, enrolled during active disease. The chain uses TRBV27 and TRBJ1-2; 9 bases are shared with TRBD1. The CDR3 sequence is CASSFQDRGNGYTF. CDR3 bases: TGTGCCAGCAGTTTTCAAGACAGGGGGAATGGCTACACCTTC.